One sample yielded the 20 T cell receptor beta chains listed below, sequenced in a study of T-cell memory formation after mild COVID-19 (dated by TCRdb to the early 2020s). The library came from 5' RACE. The reads were generated on an Illumina NovaSeq 6000. Clones were called with MiXCR by TCRdb after fastp trimmed the public reads at Q25, and only in-frame beta chains were retained. Records with the same CDR3 protein are collapsed into one entry carrying the most frequent genes and DNA. Recorded for this sample are roughly 100,000 distinct CDR3 sequences; about 13% of them occurred a single time. The top ten clones comprise about 26% of the sample. Input material: PBMCs or a T cell subset sorted from them (not recorded which). The receptors shown here come from an adult woman who had mild COVID-19 (a few samples of this study predate the infection). The sample titles of this study are shuffled in the database, so cell type and time point are left out; the donor was told from shared clones.

V and J are TRBV6-5 and TRBJ1-6; 7 bases fit TRBD1. Germline values: CDR1 MNHEY, CDR2 SVGAGI. This CDR3 is 16 amino acids long. V gave up 0 bases and J gave up 10 bases; unmatched junction bases: 9. CDR3 protein: CASSYSPDRVSSPLHF. CDR3 bases: TGTGCCAGCAGTTACTCGCCAGACAGGGTCTCATCACCCCTCCACTTT.

The sample holds many counts of this clonotype. The chain uses TRBV4-3 and TRBJ2-1; the D is unclear. The CDR3 runs to 13 residues. Trimming stripped 3 bases from V and 7 bases from J, with 10 bases between. Germline CDR1 LGHNA, CDR2 YSLEER. The CDR3 here is CASSQVLENEQFF. CDR3 in DNA: TGCGCCAGCAGCCAGGTCCTTGAGAATGAGCAGTTCTTC.

This clonotype was detected only a few times. This chain connects TRBV5-5 to TRBJ2-1, with D possibly matching TRBD1 (6 bases). The V end lost 0 bases, the J end lost 8 bases, and 9 bases lay between the germline ends. Germline V lookup: CDR1 SGHKS, CDR2 YYEKEE (reference sequence). This CDR3 contains 13 residues. CDR3 residues: CASSLVPGDEQFF. CDR3 nucleotides: TGTGCCAGCAGCTTGGTACCAGGGGATGAGCAGTTCTTC.

The chain couples TRBV4-2 to TRBJ2-1, with D unresolved. The CDR3 runs to 15 residues. V was pared by 0 bases and J by 2 bases, with 8 bases between. CDR1 LGHNA and CDR2 YNFKEQ come from the germline V gene. Here the CDR3 DNA reads TGTGCCAGCAGCCAAGATCAAGGCGCCTACAATGAGCAGTTCTTC. This gives the protein CASSQDQGAYNEQFF.

The sample holds a few counts of this clonotype. The gene calls are TRBV5-1 and TRBJ1-1; weak D call: TRBD1 (5 bases). The CDR3 consists of 14 residues. Germline-derived CDR1 and CDR2 are SGHRS and YFSETQ. V lost 5 bases and J lost 1, with 12 bases in between. In nucleotides, the CDR3 is TGCGCCAGCAGAAGGGGCACGGAGAACACTGAAGCTTTCTTT. This sequence encodes CASRRGTENTEAFF.

This clonotype has more than one count but fewer than ten. J is TRBJ2-7 and V is TRBV7-9; D gene uncertain. CDR1 and CDR2 from the germline V gene are SEHNR and FQNEAQ (reference sequence). Trimming removed 5 bases from V and 5 bases from J, with 22 bases in between. The CDR3 has 16 residues. CDR3 sequence: CASSGTSKPGSNEQYF. CDR3 bases: TGTGCCAGCAGCGGAACTTCCAAGCCTGGATCCAACGAGCAGTACTTC. Full variable domain (missing parts from reference TRBV7-9 and TRBJ2-7): DTGVSQNPRHKITKRGQNVTFRCDPISEHNRLYWYRQTLGQGPEFLTYFQNEAQLEKSRLLSDRFSAERPKGSFSTLEIQRTEQGDSAMYLCASSGTSKPGSNEQYFGPGTRLTVT.

This clonotype showed up just a few times. As DNA, the CDR3 is TGTGCCAGCAGCGCGGGGACTCATCTCAATGAGCAGTTCTTC. This codes for CASSAGTHLNEQFF. The rearrangement links TRBV9 to TRBJ2-1; maybe TRBD2 (6 bases). V was pared by 3 bases and J by 6 bases, with 13 bases between. Germline loops: CDR1 SGDLS, CDR2 YYNGEE. The CDR3 has 14 residues. Looking up the rest from reference TRBV9 and TRBJ2-1 gives the full variable domain: DSGVTQTPKHLITATGQRVTLRCSPRSGDLSVYWYQQSLDQGLQFLIQYYNGEERAKGNILERFSAQQFPDLHSELNLSSLELGDSALYFCASSAGTHLNEQFFGPGTRLTVL.

This clonotype was found many times. V usage is TRBV5-1 and J usage is TRBJ2-1; D gene uncertain. CDR1 and CDR2 (germline): SGHRS, YFSETQ. CDR3 length equals 16 residues. V shed 0 bases and J shed 0 bases, with 10 bases lying between them. In nucleotides, the CDR3 is TGCGCCAGCAGCTTGGAGCAGGTTAGCTCCTACAATGAGCAGTTCTTC. It encodes CASSLEQVSSYNEQFF.

This rearrangement joins TRBV20-1 to TRBJ2-7; D uncertain. Germline V gives CDR1 DFQATT, CDR2 SNEGSKA (reference sequence). The length of the CDR3 is 15 residues. V gave up 6 bases and J gave up 10 bases, with 28 bases separating them. The CDR3 loop reads CSAVSDVRQEYVQYF. The DNA for the CDR3 is TGCAGTGCCGTCTCTGACGTACGCCAGGAGTACGTTCAGTACTTC.

This clonotype was observed at least ten times. CDR3: CASSRQGESYEQYF. Written as DNA, the CDR3 is TGTGCCAGCAGCCGACAGGGGGAGTCCTACGAGCAGTACTTC. The chain employs TRBV12-3 or TRBV12-4 and TRBJ2-7; 9 bases are a match to TRBD1. The trim removed 6 bases at V and 1 base at J, leaving 4 bases unmatched. This CDR3 comprises 14 residues.

This clonotype was counted between two and nine times. The rearrangement uses TRBV20-1 and TRBJ2-7, with 9 positions matching TRBD2. CDR1 and CDR2 (germline): DFQATT, SNEGSKA (reference sequence). This CDR3 contains 16 residues. The ends lost 0 bases at V and 5 bases at J; junction bases unmatched: 11. The CDR3 protein is CSARDLTGLAGDEQYF. Written as DNA, the CDR3 is TGCAGTGCTAGAGACCTAACGGGACTAGCAGGCGACGAGCAGTACTTC.

This clonotype occurred a few times. V gene TRBV5-1 combines with J gene TRBJ2-1; 7 nucleotides align to TRBD1. The CDR3 loop spans 16 amino acids. The germline gives CDR1 SGHRS, CDR2 YFSETQ. The ends lost 4 bases at V and 2 bases at J; junction bases unmatched: 9. CDR3 sequence: CASSTPPDRPYNEQFF. As DNA, the CDR3 is TGCGCCAGCAGCACCCCACCGGACAGGCCCTACAATGAGCAGTTCTTC.

This sequence joins TRBV5-1 and TRBJ2-1, with 14 bases identical to TRBD2. This CDR3 comprises 15 residues. V shed 0 bases and J 7 bases; nucleotides not matched to a gene: 0. CDR1 and CDR2 from the germline V gene are SGHRS and YFSETQ. The CDR3 coding sequence is TGCGCCAGCAGCTTGGGGACTAGCGGGAGGAATGAGCAGTTCTTC. Amino acid sequence: CASSLGTSGRNEQFF.

This clonotype was counted between two and nine times. This chain joins TRBV9 and TRBJ2-3, with 10 bases fitting TRBD2. V lost 4 bases to trimming and J lost 4 bases; unmatched junction nucleotides: 18. Germline lookup yields CDR1 SGDLS and CDR2 YYNGEE. The CDR3 runs 19 residues. The CDR3 spells CASSPPLNKRGGRADTQYF. As DNA, the CDR3 is TGTGCCAGCAGCCCCCCACTCAATAAGCGGGGGGGCCGCGCAGATACGCAGTATTTT.

This clonotype has only a few counts. The chain links TRBV12-3 or TRBV12-4 to TRBJ2-5; 7 bases fit TRBD2. Germline trimming cut 7 bases from V and 2 bases from J; bases unmatched to any gene: 22. The CDR3 has 19 residues. This CDR3 is CASTGGEWEIPNLQETQYF. The CDR3 region has the DNA TGTGCCAGCACTGGGGGGGAGTGGGAAATTCCCAACCTACAAGAGACCCAGTACTTC.

This clonotype was seen many times. For the CDR3, the DNA is TGTGCCAGCAGCTTAGACGAGGGACTAGCAACAGATACGCAGTATTTT. Encoded protein: CASSLDEGLATDTQYF. The chain uses TRBV7-9 and TRBJ2-3, with TRBD2 matching over 9 bases. This CDR3 comprises 16 residues. Germline CDR1 is SEHNR and CDR2 is FQNEAQ (reference sequence). Unmatched junction bases numbered 5, after V lost 1 base and J lost 3 bases.

The chain joins TRBV7-8 to TRBJ2-1; TRBD2 agrees at 10 bases. V lost 5 bases, J lost 6 bases, and 13 bases stayed unmatched. The CDR3 totals 17 residues. CDR1 is SGHVS and CDR2 is FQNEAQ in the germline V gene. CDR3 DNA sequence: TGTGCCAGCAGCCGCGGCCTCCTAGCGGGAGTCGGCAATGAGCAGTTCTTC. Translation: CASSRGLLAGVGNEQFF.

This clonotype was picked up a small number of times. This chain connects TRBV7-9 to TRBJ2-7, with TRBD2 matching 13 bases. The germline gives CDR1 SEHNR, CDR2 FQNEAQ (reference sequence). This CDR3 is 16 amino acids long. Unmatched junction bases numbered 3, after V lost 1 base and J lost 3 bases. The CDR3 spells CASSLVWTSGSYEQYF. The DNA for the CDR3 is TGTGCCAGCAGCTTAGTATGGACTAGCGGGAGCTACGAGCAGTACTTC. Complete variable domain (other parts from reference TRBV7-9 and TRBJ2-7): DTGVSQNPRHKITKRGQNVTFRCDPISEHNRLYWYRQTLGQGPEFLTYFQNEAQLEKSRLLSDRFSAERPKGSFSTLEIQRTEQGDSAMYLCASSLVWTSGSYEQYFGPGTRLTVT.

This chain uses TRBV12-3 or TRBV12-4 with TRBJ2-2; 7 bases fit TRBD1. The trim removed 11 bases at V and 3 bases at J, leaving 24 bases unmatched. The CDR3 is 19 amino acids. Here the CDR3 reads CAAQHHRGRRFGDTGELFF. In DNA form, the CDR3 reads TGTGCCGCTCAGCATCATAGGGGGCGACGGTTTGGGGACACCGGGGAGCTGTTTTTT.

This clonotype was picked up a small number of times. The chain is built from TRBV5-1 and TRBJ2-3, with 11 bases fitting TRBD1. Germline V lookup: CDR1 SGHRS, CDR2 YFSETQ. V lost 4 bases and J lost 4; bases outside the gene matches: 17. The CDR3 has 19 amino acids. The CDR3 DNA reads as TGCGCCAGCAGCGGTGCAGGGACAGGGGGTACTGGCAGCGCAGATACGCAGTATTTT. It encodes CASSGAGTGGTGSADTQYF.